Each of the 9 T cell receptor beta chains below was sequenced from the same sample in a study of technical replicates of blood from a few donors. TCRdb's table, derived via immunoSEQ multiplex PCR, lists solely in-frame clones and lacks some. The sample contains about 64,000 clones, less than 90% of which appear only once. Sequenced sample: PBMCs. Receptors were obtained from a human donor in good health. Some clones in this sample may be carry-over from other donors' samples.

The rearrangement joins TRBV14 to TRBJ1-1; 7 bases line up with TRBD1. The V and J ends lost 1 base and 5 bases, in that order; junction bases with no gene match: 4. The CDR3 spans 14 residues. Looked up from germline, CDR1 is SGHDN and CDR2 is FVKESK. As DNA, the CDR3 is TGTGCCAGCAGCCAAGTGGGCAGGGGGACTGAAGCTTTCTTT. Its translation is CASSQVGRGTEAFF.

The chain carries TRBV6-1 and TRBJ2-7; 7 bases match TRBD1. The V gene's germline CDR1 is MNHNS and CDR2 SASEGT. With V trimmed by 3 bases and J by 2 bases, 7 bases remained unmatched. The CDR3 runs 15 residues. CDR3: CASSENDRAAYEQYF. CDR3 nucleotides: TGTGCCAGCAGTGAGAACGACAGGGCGGCCTACGAGCAGTACTTC.

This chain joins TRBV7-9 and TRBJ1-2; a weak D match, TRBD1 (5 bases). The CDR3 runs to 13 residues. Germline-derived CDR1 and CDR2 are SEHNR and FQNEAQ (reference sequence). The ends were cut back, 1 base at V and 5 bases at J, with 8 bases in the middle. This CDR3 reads CASSLGQLYGYTF. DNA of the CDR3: TGTGCCAGCAGCTTAGGACAGCTGTATGGCTACACCTTC.

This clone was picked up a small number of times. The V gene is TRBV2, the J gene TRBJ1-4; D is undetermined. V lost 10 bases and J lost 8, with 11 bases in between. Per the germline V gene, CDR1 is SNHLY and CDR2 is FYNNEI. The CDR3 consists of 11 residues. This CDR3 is CANGVEEKLFF. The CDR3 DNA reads TGTGCCAACGGGGTGGAGGAAAAACTGTTTTTT.

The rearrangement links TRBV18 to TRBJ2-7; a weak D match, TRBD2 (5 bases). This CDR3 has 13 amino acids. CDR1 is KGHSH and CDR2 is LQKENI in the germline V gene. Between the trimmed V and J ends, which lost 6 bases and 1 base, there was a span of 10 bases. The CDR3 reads CASSRAGSYEQYF. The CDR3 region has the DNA TGTGCCAGCTCCCGCGCGGGTTCCTACGAGCAGTACTTC.

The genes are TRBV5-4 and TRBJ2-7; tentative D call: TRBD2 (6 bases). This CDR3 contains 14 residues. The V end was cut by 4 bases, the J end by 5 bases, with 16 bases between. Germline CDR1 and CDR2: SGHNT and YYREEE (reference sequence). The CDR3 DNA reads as TGTGCCAGCAGCGAACGCCTGGGACTCCACGAGCAGTACTTC. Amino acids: CASSERLGLHEQYF. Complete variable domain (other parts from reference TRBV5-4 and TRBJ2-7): ETGVTQSPTHLIKTRGQQVTLRCSSQSGHNTVSWYQQALGQGPQFIFQYYREEENGRGNFPPRFSGLQFPNYSSELNVNALELDDSALYLCASSERLGLHEQYFGPGTRLTVT.

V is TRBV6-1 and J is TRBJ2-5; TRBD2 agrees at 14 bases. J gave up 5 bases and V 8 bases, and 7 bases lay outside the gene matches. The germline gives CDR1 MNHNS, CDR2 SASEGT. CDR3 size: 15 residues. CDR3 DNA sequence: TGTGCCAGCGGAGAGACTAGCGGGGGGGCCGAGACCCAGTACTTC. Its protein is CASGETSGGAETQYF.

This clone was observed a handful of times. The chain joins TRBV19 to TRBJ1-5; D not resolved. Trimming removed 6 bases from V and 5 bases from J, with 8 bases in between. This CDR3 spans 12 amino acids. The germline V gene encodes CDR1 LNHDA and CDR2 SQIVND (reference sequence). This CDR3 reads CASRRLDQPQHF. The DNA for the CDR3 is TGTGCCAGTAGACGGTTGGATCAGCCCCAGCATTTT. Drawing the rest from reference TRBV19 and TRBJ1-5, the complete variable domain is DGGITQSPKYLFRKEGQNVTLSCEQNLNHDAMYWYRQDPGQGLRLIYYSQIVNDFQKGDIAEGYSVSREKKESFPLTVTSAQKNPTAFYLCASRRLDQPQHFGDGTRLSIL.

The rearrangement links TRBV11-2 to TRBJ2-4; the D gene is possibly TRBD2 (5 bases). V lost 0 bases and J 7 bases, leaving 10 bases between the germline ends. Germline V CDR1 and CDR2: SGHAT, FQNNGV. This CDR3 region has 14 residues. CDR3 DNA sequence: TGTGCCAGCAGCTTAGATCCTGGGAGTAACATTCAGTACTTC. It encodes CASSLDPGSNIQYF. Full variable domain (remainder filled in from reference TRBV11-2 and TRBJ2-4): EAGVAQSPRYKIIEKRQSVAFWCNPISGHATLYWYQQILGQGPKLLIQFQNNGVVDDSQLPKDRFSAERLKGVDSTLKIQPAKLEDSAVYLCASSLDPGSNIQYFGAGTRLSVL.